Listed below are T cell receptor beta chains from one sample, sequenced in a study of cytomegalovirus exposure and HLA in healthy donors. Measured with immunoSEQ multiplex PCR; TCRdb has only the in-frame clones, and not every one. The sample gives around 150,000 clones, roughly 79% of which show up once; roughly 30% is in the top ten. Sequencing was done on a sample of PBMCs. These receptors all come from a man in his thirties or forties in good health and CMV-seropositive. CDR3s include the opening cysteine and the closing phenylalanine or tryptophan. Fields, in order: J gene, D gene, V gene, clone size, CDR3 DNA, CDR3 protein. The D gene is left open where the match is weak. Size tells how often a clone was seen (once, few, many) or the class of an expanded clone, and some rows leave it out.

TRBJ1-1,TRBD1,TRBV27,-,TGTGCCAGCAGTTTATCGGGGGGACAGGGGCTACCGGGCACTGAAGCTTTCTTT,CASSLSGGQGLPGTEAFF
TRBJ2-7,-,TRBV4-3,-,TGCGCCAGCAGCCAAGATATGGATAGTCAGGGAACGGTGCAGTACTTC,CASSQDMDSQGTVQYF
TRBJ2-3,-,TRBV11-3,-,TGTGCCAGCAGCTTAACGGGGGGCACAGATACGCAGTATTTT,CASSLTGGTDTQYF
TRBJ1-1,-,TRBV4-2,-,TGTGCCAGCAGCCAAGATTGGGGGCAGAACACTGAAGCTTTCTTT,CASSQDWGQNTEAFF
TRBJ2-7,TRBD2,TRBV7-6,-,TGTGCCAGCAGCTTAGGCCCCCTAGCGGGGGGTTGGGAGCAGTACTTC,CASSLGPLAGGWEQYF
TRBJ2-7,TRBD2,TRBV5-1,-,TGCGCCAGCAGCTCTACTGGCGGGAGCTTGGGCTACGAGCAGTACTTC,CASSSTGGSLGYEQYF
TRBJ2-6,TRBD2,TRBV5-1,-,TGCGCCAGCAGCTTGGTCCCTAGCGGGAGTAGAACTGGGGCCAACGTCCTGACTTTC,CASSLVPSGSRTGANVLTF
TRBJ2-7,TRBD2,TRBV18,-,TGTGCCAGCTCCCCGACTAGCGCCAGCTCCTACGAGCAGTACTTC,CASSPTSASSYEQYF
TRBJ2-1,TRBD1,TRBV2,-,TGTGCCAGCAGACCCTGGACAGGAGGTGGAAATGAGCAGTTCTTC,CASRPWTGGGNEQFF
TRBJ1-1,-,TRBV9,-,TGTGCCAGCACGGCGGGGGTGAACACTGAAGCTTTCTTT,CASTAGVNTEAFF
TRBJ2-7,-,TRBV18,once,TGTGCCAGCTCTCTCGGACTGGTAGGTTCCTACGAGCAGTACTTC,CASSLGLVGSYEQYF
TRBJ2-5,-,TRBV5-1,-,TGCGCCAGCACCGGGGACGGGGGAGAGACCCAGTACTTC,CASTGDGGETQYF
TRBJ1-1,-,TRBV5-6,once,TGTGCCAGCAGCTTGGCACCACCGGGGACTGAAGCTTTCTTT,CASSLAPPGTEAFF
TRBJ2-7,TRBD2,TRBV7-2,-,TGTGCCAGCAGCTTAGACCCGACTAGCGGGAGCTACGAGCAGTACTTC,CASSLDPTSGSYEQYF
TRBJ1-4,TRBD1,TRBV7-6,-,TGTGCCAGCCAGGGGGCCGAGGGTGAAAAACTGTTTTTT,CASQGAEGEKLFF
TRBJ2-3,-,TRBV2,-,TGTGCCAGCAGTGCTCGAGATATTAGCACAGATACGCAGTATTTT,CASSARDISTDTQYF
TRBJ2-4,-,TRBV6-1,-,TGTGCCAGCACCCTTCGGGGAGCGGCGGTGGACATTCAGTACTTC,CASTLRGAAVDIQYF
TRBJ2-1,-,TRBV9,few,TGTGCCAGCAGCGCTCTAAGTGGGGCAGAATACAATGAGCAGTTCTTC,CASSALSGAEYNEQFF
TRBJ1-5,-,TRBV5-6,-,TGTGCCAGCAGCCGGGGGAGGGTAAGCAATCAGCCCCAGCATTTT,CASSRGRVSNQPQHF